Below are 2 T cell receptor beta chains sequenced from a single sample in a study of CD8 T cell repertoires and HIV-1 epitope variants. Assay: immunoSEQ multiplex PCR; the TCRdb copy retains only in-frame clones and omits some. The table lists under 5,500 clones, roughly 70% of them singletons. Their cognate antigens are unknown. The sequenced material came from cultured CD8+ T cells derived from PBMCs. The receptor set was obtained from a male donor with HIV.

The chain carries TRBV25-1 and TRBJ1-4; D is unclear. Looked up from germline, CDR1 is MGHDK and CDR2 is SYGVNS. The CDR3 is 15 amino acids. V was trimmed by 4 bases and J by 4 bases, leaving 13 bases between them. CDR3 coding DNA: TGTGCCAGCAGTGTTCCAATACGTATTAATGAAAAACTGTTTTTT. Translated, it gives CASSVPIRINEKLFF. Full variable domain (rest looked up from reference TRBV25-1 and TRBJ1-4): EADIYQTPRYLVIGTGKKITLECSQTMGHDKMYWYQQDPGMELHLIHYSYGVNSTEKGDLSSESTVSRIRTEHFPLTLESARPSHTSQYLCASSVPIRINEKLFFGSGTQLSVL.

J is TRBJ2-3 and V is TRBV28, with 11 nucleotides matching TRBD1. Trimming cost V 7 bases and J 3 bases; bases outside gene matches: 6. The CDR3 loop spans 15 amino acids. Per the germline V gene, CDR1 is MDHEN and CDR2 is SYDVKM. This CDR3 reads CASTPWDRGTDTQYF. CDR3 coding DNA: TGTGCCAGCACCCCTTGGGACAGGGGGACAGATACGCAGTATTTT.